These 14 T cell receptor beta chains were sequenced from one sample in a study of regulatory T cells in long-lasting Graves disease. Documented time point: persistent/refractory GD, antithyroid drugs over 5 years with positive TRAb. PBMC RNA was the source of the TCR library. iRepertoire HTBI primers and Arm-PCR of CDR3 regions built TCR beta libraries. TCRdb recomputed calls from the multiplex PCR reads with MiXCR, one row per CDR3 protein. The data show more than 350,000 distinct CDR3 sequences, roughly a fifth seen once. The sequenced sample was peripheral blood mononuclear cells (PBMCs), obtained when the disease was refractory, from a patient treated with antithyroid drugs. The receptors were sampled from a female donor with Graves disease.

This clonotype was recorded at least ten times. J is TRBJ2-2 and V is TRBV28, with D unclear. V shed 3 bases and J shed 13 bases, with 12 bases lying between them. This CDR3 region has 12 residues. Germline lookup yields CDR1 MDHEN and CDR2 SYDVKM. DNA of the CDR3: TGTGCCAGCAGTTTTCGGCAAGGAAGGCTGTTTTTT. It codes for CASSFRQGRLFF.

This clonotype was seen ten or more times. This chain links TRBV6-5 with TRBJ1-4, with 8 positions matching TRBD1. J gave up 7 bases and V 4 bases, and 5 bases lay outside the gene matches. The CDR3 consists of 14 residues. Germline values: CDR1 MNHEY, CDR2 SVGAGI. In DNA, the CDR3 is TGTGCCAGCAGTTCAGGGGGCGCGACTGAAAAACTGTTTTTT. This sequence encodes CASSSGGATEKLFF.

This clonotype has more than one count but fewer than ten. The CDR3 DNA is TGCAGTGCTAGGGTCGGGACAGGGGGTTTCGAGCAGTACTTC. It is translated as CSARVGTGGFEQYF. The chain combines TRBV20-1 with TRBJ2-7; 11 bases agree with TRBD1. V was clipped by 3 bases and J by 6 bases; unmatched bases: 7. Germline lookup yields CDR1 DFQATT and CDR2 SNEGSKA (reference sequence). The CDR3 has 14 residues.

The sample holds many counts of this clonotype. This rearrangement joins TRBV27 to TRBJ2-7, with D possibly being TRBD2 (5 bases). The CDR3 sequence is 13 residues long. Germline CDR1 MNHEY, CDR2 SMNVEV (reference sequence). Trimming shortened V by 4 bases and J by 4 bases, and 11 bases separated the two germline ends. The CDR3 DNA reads TGTGCCAGCAGTTCAGCGGCCTTGTACGAGCAGTACTTC. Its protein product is CASSSAALYEQYF.

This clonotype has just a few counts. The CDR3 spells CSAGDSYSNQPQHF. The CDR3 DNA reads TGCAGTGCTGGGGACAGTTATAGCAATCAGCCCCAGCATTTT. The chain has TRBV20-1 and TRBJ1-5; 7 nucleotides line up with TRBD1. Germline V gene data show CDR1 as DFQATT and CDR2 as SNEGSKA (reference sequence). The CDR3 loop spans 14 amino acids. With 5 bases clipped from V and 0 bases from J, the junction kept 4 bases outside the gene matches.

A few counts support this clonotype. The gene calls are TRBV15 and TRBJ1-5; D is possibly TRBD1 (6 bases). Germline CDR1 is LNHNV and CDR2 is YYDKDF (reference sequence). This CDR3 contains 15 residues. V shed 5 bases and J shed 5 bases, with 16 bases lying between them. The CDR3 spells CATSPSGAIDQPQHF. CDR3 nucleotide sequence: TGTGCCACCAGCCCGTCGGGGGCAATCGATCAGCCCCAGCATTTT.

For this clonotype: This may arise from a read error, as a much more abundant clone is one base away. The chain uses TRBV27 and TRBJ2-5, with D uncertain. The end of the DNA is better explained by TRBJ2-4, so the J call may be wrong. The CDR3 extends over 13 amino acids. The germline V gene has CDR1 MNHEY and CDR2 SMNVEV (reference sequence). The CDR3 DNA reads TGTGCCAGCAGTTTCGGCAGACAAGACATTCAGTACTTC. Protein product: CASSFGRQDIQYF.

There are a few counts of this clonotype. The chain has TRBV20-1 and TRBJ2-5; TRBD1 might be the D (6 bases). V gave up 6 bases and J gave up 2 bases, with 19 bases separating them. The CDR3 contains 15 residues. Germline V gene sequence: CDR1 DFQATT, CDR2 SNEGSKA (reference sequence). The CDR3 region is CSARSPGALQETQYF. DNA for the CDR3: TGCAGTGCAAGATCCCCAGGGGCCTTACAAGAGACCCAGTACTTC.

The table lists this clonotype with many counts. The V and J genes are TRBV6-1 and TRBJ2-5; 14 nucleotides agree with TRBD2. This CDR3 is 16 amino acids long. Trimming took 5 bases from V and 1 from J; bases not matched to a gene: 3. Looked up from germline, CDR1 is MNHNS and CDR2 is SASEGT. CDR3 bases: TGTGCCAGCAGTCCGACTAGCGGGGGGGCCCAAGAGACCCAGTACTTC. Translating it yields CASSPTSGGAQETQYF.

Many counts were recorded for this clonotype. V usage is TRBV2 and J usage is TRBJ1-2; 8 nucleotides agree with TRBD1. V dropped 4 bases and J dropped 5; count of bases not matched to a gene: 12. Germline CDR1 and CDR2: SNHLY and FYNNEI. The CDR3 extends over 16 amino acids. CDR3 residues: CASSVGLAGGVYGYTF. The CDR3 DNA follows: TGTGCCAGCAGTGTTGGGTTGGCAGGGGGCGTGTATGGCTACACCTTC.

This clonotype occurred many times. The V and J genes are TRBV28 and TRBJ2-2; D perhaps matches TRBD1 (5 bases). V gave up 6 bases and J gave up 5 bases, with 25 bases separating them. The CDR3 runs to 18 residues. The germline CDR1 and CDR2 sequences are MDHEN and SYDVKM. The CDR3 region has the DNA TGTGCCAGCAGCCAGACAGCCTACAGCTTTGGTAGTACCGGGGAGCTGTTTTTT. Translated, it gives CASSQTAYSFGSTGELFF.

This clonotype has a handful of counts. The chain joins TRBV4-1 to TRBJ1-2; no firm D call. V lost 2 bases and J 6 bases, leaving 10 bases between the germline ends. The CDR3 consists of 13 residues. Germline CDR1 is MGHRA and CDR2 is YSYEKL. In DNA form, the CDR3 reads TGCGCCAGCAGCCAATCGGCGCAGGATGGCTACACCTTC. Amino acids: CASSQSAQDGYTF.

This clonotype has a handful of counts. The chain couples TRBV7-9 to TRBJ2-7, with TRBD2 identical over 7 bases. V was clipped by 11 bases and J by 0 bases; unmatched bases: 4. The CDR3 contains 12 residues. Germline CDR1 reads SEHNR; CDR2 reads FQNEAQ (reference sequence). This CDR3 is CAVSSGSYEQYF. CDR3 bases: TGTGCCGTGTCTAGCGGCTCCTACGAGCAGTACTTC.

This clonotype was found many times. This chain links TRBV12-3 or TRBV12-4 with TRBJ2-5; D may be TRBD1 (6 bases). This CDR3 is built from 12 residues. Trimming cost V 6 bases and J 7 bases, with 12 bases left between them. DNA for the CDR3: TGTGCCAGCAGCACAGGGTCTGGGACCCAGTACTTC. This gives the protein CASSTGSGTQYF.